The present TCR beta chain was sequenced within a study of T cell responses to AZD1222 COVID-19 vaccine. Profiling relied on immunoSEQ multiplex PCR, and the TCRdb table lists in-frame clones only, not all of them. Of around 100,000 clones listed, less than 90% are singletons. Comments on this clone: The antigen remains unidentified.

Findings and caveats of the study: Clonal diversity may have been underestimated in mostly white British donors. Recipients of AZD1222 seropositive at baseline numbered only 5 or 6.

With V trimmed by 3 bases and J by 4 bases, 1 base remained unmatched. This CDR3 contains 12 residues. Germline V gene data show CDR1 as GTSNPN and CDR2 as SVGIG (reference sequence). V is TRBV30 and J is TRBJ1-1, with 8 nucleotides matching TRBD1. The source is an adult in good health. The sample in question was peripheral blood, obtained on day 0 of AZD1222 vaccination. CDR3 sequence reads: CAWRGTGTEAFF. The CDR3 nucleotides read TGTGCCTGGAGGGGGACAGGCACTGAAGCTTTCTTT.